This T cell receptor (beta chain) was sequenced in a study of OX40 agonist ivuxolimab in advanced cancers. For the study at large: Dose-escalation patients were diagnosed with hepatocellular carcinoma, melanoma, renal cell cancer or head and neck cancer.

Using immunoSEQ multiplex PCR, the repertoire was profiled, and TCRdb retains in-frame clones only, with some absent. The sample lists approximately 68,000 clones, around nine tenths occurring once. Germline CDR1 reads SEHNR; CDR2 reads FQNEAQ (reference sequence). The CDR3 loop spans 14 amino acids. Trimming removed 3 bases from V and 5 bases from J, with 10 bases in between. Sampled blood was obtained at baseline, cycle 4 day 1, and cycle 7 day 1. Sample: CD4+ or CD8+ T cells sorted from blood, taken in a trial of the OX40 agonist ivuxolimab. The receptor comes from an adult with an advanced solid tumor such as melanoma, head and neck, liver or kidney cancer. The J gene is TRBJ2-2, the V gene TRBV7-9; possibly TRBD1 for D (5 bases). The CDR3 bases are TGTGCCAGCAGCTTCGACCACAGGACCGGGGAGCTGTTTTTT. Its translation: CASSFDHRTGELFF.